This entry features one T cell receptor beta chain sequence. Trimming removed 0 bases at V and 4 bases at J, with 11 bases between. The germline CDR1 and CDR2 sequences are MDHEN and SYDVKM. CDR3 length equals 15 residues. Profiled with immunoSEQ multiplex PCR; TCRdb holds only in-frame clones, not every one. The repertoire has about 300,000 clones, about 93% of them found once; the top ten carry approximately 1.2%. This entry comes from a study of blood T cell repertoires in COVID-19. Those who participated ranged in age from roughly 18 to 89 years and resided in under 25 US areas. Assignment of participants to cohorts was predicated upon participant-reported clinical history.

This receptor was identified in a woman aged 25 to 45 who had recovered from COVID-19. This chain connects TRBV28 to TRBJ2-3; a possible D gene is TRBD2 (6 bases). The material sequenced was PBMCs or T cells enriched from blood (not recorded which). This CDR3 is CASSLWGGASDTQYF. CDR3 coding DNA: TGTGCCAGCAGTTTATGGGGGGGTGCGTCAGATACGCAGTATTTT.